One sample yielded the 26 T cell receptor beta chains listed below, sequenced in a study of memory CD4+ T cells and cytomegalovirus serostatus. Generated by immunoSEQ multiplex PCR, the TCRdb table keeps only in-frame clones and is missing some. Of roughly 60,000 clones listed, about 81% are singletons. Single viable CD3+CD4+CD8-CD45RO+ cells were sorted as the memory CD4+ T cells. The specimen sequenced was memory CD4+ T cells from blood. Receptor source: an adult in good health and CMV-seronegative.

In this sample, this clone turned up a few times. This chain connects TRBV2 to TRBJ1-2, with D perhaps matching TRBD1 (6 bases). Trimming took 11 bases from V and 5 from J, leaving 12 bases between them. There are 11 residues in the CDR3. Germline values: CDR1 SNHLY, CDR2 FYNNEI. CDR3 sequence: CAVQGTYGYTF. The CDR3 DNA follows: TGTGCCGTACAGGGTACTTATGGCTACACCTTC.

V usage is TRBV12-5 and J usage is TRBJ2-6; no clear D. The CDR3 extends over 16 amino acids. Germline V gene data show CDR1 as LGHNT and CDR2 as FRNRAP. The V gene lost 0 bases and the J gene lost 0 bases, with 6 bases spanning the gap. The CDR3 region is CASGLVIVSGANVLTF. The CDR3 region has the DNA TGTGCTAGTGGTTTGGTTATTGTCTCTGGGGCCAACGTCCTGACTTTC.

The CDR3 here is CASSSSGLGAYNEQFF. DNA of the CDR3: TGTGCCAGTAGTAGTTCAGGGCTTGGGGCCTACAATGAGCAGTTCTTC. This chain uses TRBV19 with TRBJ2-1, with D possibly being TRBD1 (5 bases). Trimming took 4 bases from V and 2 from J, leaving 15 bases between them. The CDR3 loop spans 16 amino acids. From germline, CDR1 is LNHDA and CDR2 SQIVND (reference sequence).

The chain couples TRBV27 to TRBJ2-6; possibly TRBD1 or TRBD2 for D (5 bases each). V was clipped by 2 bases and J by 0 bases, with 14 bases between them. The V gene's germline CDR1 is MNHEY and CDR2 SMNVEV (reference sequence). The CDR3 is made up of 18 amino acids. The CDR3 coding sequence is TGTGCCAGCAGTTTAGTGGCAGGGAGTATCTCTGGGGCCAACGTCCTGACTTTC. It is translated as CASSLVAGSISGANVLTF.

This clone was detected only a few times. The chain employs TRBV25-1 and TRBJ2-3, with TRBD2 matching 12 bases. Germline CDR1 reads MGHDK; CDR2 reads SYGVNS. The CDR3 is made up of 16 amino acids. With V trimmed by 6 bases and J by 0 bases, 4 bases remained unmatched. CDR3 in DNA: TGTGCCAGCAGCCCAGGACTAGCGGGAAGCACAGATACGCAGTATTTT. Its translation: CASSPGLAGSTDTQYF. The entire variable domain, with the rest obtained from reference TRBV25-1 and TRBJ2-3, is as follows: EADIYQTPRYLVIGTGKKITLECSQTMGHDKMYWYQQDPGMELHLIHYSYGVNSTEKGDLSSESTVSRIRTEHFPLTLESARPSHTSQYLCASSPGLAGSTDTQYFGPGTRLTVL.

The genes are TRBV19 and TRBJ2-1; 10 positions agree with TRBD2. From germline, CDR1 is LNHDA and CDR2 SQIVND (reference sequence). CDR3 size: 17 residues. J was trimmed by 15 bases and V by 5 bases; bases with no gene match: 22. The CDR3 nucleotides read TGTGCCAGTAGTTCGGTGGGAGCTAGCGGGGGCTACGTCTCTCGGTTCTTC. Translation: CASSSVGASGGYVSRFF.

This clone was found a few times. The genes are TRBV19 and TRBJ1-5; no clear D. V lost 3 bases, J lost 7 bases, and 10 bases lay in between. The CDR3 is 13 amino acids. The germline gives CDR1 LNHDA, CDR2 SQIVND (reference sequence). In DNA form, the CDR3 reads TGTGCCAGTAGTATGGTGGTTCGGCAGCCCCAGCATTTT. It codes for CASSMVVRQPQHF.

The J gene is TRBJ2-3, the V gene TRBV7-3; the D is unclear. The CDR3 runs to 14 residues. CDR1 is SGHTA and CDR2 is FQGTGA in the germline V gene. Trimming took off 4 bases at V and 5 bases at J, with 13 bases between the two ends. CDR3 bases: TGTGCCAGCAGCTCTATGAATCCGGGAGATACGCAGTATTTT. Its protein is CASSSMNPGDTQYF. Drawing the rest from reference TRBV7-3 and TRBJ2-3, the complete variable domain is GAGVSQTPSNKVTEKGKYVELRCDPISGHTALYWYRQSLGQGPEFLIYFQGTGAADDSGLPNDRFFAVRPEGSVSTLKIQRTERGDSAVYLCASSSMNPGDTQYFGPGTRLTVL.

The CDR3 region has the DNA TGTGCCAGCAGCGTAGTGCCAGAAACCTACGAGCAGTACTTC. Translation gives CASSVVPETYEQYF. The chain carries TRBV9 and TRBJ2-7; unclear D gene. CDR3 length: 14 amino acids. Trimming stripped 0 bases from V and 2 bases from J, with 9 bases between. CDR1 is SGDLS, CDR2 YYNGEE, per germline.

The chain has TRBV7-6 and TRBJ2-1; D gene unclear. This CDR3 region has 15 residues. The germline CDR1 and CDR2 sequences are SGHVS and FNYEAQ. The ends were cut back, 2 bases at V and 3 bases at J, with 11 bases in the middle. The CDR3 nucleotides are TGTGCCAGCAGCTTACAGCCCAACCTCTACAATGAGCAGTTCTTC. This sequence encodes CASSLQPNLYNEQFF.

The chain combines TRBV19 with TRBJ2-4, with 10 bases fitting TRBD2. The V gene end was trimmed by 9 bases and the J gene end by 2 bases; junction bases not matched to a gene: 7. The CDR3 is made up of 15 amino acids. Germline V lookup: CDR1 LNHDA, CDR2 SQIVND (reference sequence). The CDR3 nucleotides are TGTGCCAGCCGCACTAGCGGGACCACCAAAAACATTCAGTACTTC. Amino acid sequence: CASRTSGTTKNIQYF. Using reference TRBV19 and TRBJ2-4 for the parts outside the CDR3, the full variable domain is DGGITQSPKYLFRKEGQNVTLSCEQNLNHDAMYWYRQDPGQGLRLIYYSQIVNDFQKGDIAEGYSVSREKKESFPLTVTSAQKNPTAFYLCASRTSGTTKNIQYFGAGTRLSVL.

The V gene is TRBV28, the J gene TRBJ2-3, with D maybe TRBD2 (6 bases). The length of the CDR3 is 15 residues. Germline V gene data show CDR1 as MDHEN and CDR2 as SYDVKM. Deletions cut 10 bases from V and 1 base from J, with 18 bases between. The CDR3: CATSTRRDRTDTQYF. In DNA, the CDR3 is TGTGCCACCAGCACCAGGAGGGATCGCACAGATACGCAGTATTTT. Full variable domain (rest looked up from reference TRBV28 and TRBJ2-3): DVKVTQSSRYLVKRTGEKVFLECVQDMDHENMFWYRQDPGLGLRLIYFSYDVKMKEKGDIPEGYSVSREKKERFSLILESASTNQTSMYLCATSTRRDRTDTQYFGPGTRLTVL.

The gene calls are TRBV13 and TRBJ2-5; 9 bases align to TRBD2. Germline trimming cut 5 bases from V and 4 bases from J; bases unmatched to any gene: 14. This CDR3 contains 17 residues. Germline CDR1 is PRHDT and CDR2 is FYEKMQ (reference sequence). In DNA form, the CDR3 reads TGTGCCAGCAGCAAACGACTAGGACTAGCGCTACTAGAGACCCAGTACTTC. It specifies CASSKRLGLALLETQYF.

This chain links TRBV10-3 with TRBJ2-7; D is uncertain. The V end was cut by 2 bases, the J end by 0 bases, with 11 bases between. Germline CDR1 is ENHRY and CDR2 is SYGVKD. The CDR3 length is 15 residues. CDR3 protein: CAISEPGRSSYEQYF. As DNA, the CDR3 is TGTGCCATCAGTGAGCCCGGACGGAGCTCCTACGAGCAGTACTTC.

V is TRBV30 and J is TRBJ1-2; D uncertain. CDR1 GTSNPN and CDR2 SVGIG come from the germline V gene (reference sequence). CDR3 size: 16 residues. Trimming left V 0 bases short and J 2 bases short, with 16 bases between. The CDR3 is CAWSVVRTGGNYGYTF. The CDR3 nucleotides are TGTGCCTGGAGTGTGGTTCGGACTGGAGGAAACTATGGCTACACCTTC.

This sequence joins TRBV11-1 and TRBJ2-3, with 9 bases that match TRBD1. Germline V gene data show CDR1 as SGHAT and CDR2 as FQDESV (reference sequence). The CDR3 length is 18 residues. The V segment lost 1 base and the J segment 2 bases; nucleotides outside the gene matches: 10. CDR3 nucleotides: TGTGCCAGCAGCTTAGTACATATGGGGACAGGGTCCACAGATACGCAGTATTTT. It is translated as CASSLVHMGTGSTDTQYF.

The V gene is TRBV7-8, the J gene TRBJ2-7; TRBD1 or TRBD2 may be the D gene (5 bases each). The ends were cut back, 5 bases at V and 2 bases at J, with 13 bases in the middle. The CDR3 contains 14 residues. Germline V gene data show CDR1 as SGHVS and CDR2 as FQNEAQ. CDR3 region: CASSPIGTAYEQYF. The CDR3 nucleotides are TGTGCCAGCAGCCCGATCGGGACGGCCTACGAGCAGTACTTC. Looking up the rest from reference TRBV7-8 and TRBJ2-7 gives the full variable domain: GAGVSQSPRYKVAKRGQDVALRCDPISGHVSLFWYQQALGQGPEFLTYFQNEAQLDKSGLPSDRFFAERPEGSVSTLKIQRTQQEDSAVYLCASSPIGTAYEQYFGPGTRLTVT.

The V gene is TRBV7-2, the J gene TRBJ1-1, with 7 bases identical to TRBD1. This CDR3 is 15 amino acids long. CDR1 is SGHTA and CDR2 is FQGNSA in the germline V gene. V trimming: 3 bases; J trimming: 1 base; junction bases outside the gene matches: 5. The CDR3 is CASSLDRSSNTEAFF. CDR3 DNA sequence: TGTGCCAGCAGCTTGGACAGGTCATCGAACACTGAAGCTTTCTTT.

V and J are TRBV2 and TRBJ2-7; D is uncertain. The CDR3 is made up of 15 amino acids. Germline V CDR1 and CDR2: SNHLY, FYNNEI. Trimming pared 3 bases from V and 0 bases from J, leaving 12 bases between. The chain's CDR3 is CASSDVIYNSYEQYF. The CDR3, as DNA: TGTGCCAGCAGTGACGTGATTTATAACTCCTACGAGCAGTACTTC.

This chain joins TRBV25-1 and TRBJ1-6, with 10 bases aligning to TRBD1. This CDR3 contains 15 residues. Germline CDR1 reads MGHDK; CDR2 reads SYGVNS. J lost 10 bases, V lost 1 base, and 4 bases had no gene match. The CDR3 nucleotides read TGTGCCAGCAGTGAATCGACAGGGGGCAACTCACCCCTCCACTTT. Residues: CASSESTGGNSPLHF.

This chain links TRBV29-1 with TRBJ1-4; 8 nucleotides agree with TRBD1. This CDR3 is 14 amino acids long. The V and J ends lost 6 bases and 8 bases, in that order; junction bases with no gene match: 11. The germline gives CDR1 SQVTM, CDR2 ANQGSEA. In DNA, the CDR3 is TGCAGCGTGACATTGGGGACAGGTGACGAAAAACTGTTTTTT. Amino acids: CSVTLGTGDEKLFF.

This chain links TRBV5-1 with TRBJ2-3; 9 positions match TRBD1. The CDR3 runs 16 residues. Germline-derived CDR1 and CDR2 are SGHRS and YFSETQ. J was trimmed by 2 bases and V by 7 bases; bases with no gene match: 11. The CDR3 bases are TGCGCCAGCCAGCTTGGGACAGGGATTTCCACAGATACGCAGTATTTT. Amino acids: CASQLGTGISTDTQYF.

This clone was picked up a small number of times. The chain joins TRBV7-7 to TRBJ2-5, with D tentatively TRBD2 (5 bases). V dropped 5 bases and J dropped 5 bases, with 15 bases sitting between them. CDR1 is SSHAT, CDR2 FNYEAQ, per germline (reference sequence). This CDR3 comprises 14 residues. The CDR3 spells CASSPGTPGETQYF. CDR3 coding DNA: TGTGCCAGCAGCCCGGGAACCCCCGGGGAGACCCAGTACTTC.

The V gene is TRBV5-1, the J gene TRBJ1-1; 9 bases fit TRBD1. The CDR3 totals 14 residues. Germline-derived CDR1 and CDR2 are SGHRS and YFSETQ. Trimming removed 2 bases from V and 7 bases from J; junction bases left unmatched: 6. The CDR3 loop reads CASSFDRGGGEAFF. For the CDR3, the DNA is TGCGCCAGCAGCTTTGACAGGGGGGGAGGTGAAGCTTTCTTT.

This clone showed up just once. The rearrangement uses TRBV7-3 and TRBJ1-1; 8 bases agree with TRBD1. The CDR3 extends over 17 amino acids. Trimming at V came to 5 bases and at J to 1 base, leaving 12 bases not matched to a gene. Per the germline V gene, CDR1 is SGHTA and CDR2 is FQGTGA. The CDR3 sequence is CASSPHRGQGTNTEAFF. Here the CDR3 DNA reads TGTGCCAGCAGCCCCCACCGCGGACAGGGAACGAACACTGAAGCTTTCTTT.

The chain has TRBV6-1 and TRBJ2-5; TRBD1 aligns across 9 bases. This CDR3 has 12 amino acids. Germline loops: CDR1 MNHNS, CDR2 SASEGT. Trimming at V came to 6 bases and at J to 9 bases, leaving 5 bases not matched to a gene. DNA for the CDR3: TGTGCCAGCAGCGGGACAGGGCTGGCCCAGTACTTC. Amino acid sequence: CASSGTGLAQYF.